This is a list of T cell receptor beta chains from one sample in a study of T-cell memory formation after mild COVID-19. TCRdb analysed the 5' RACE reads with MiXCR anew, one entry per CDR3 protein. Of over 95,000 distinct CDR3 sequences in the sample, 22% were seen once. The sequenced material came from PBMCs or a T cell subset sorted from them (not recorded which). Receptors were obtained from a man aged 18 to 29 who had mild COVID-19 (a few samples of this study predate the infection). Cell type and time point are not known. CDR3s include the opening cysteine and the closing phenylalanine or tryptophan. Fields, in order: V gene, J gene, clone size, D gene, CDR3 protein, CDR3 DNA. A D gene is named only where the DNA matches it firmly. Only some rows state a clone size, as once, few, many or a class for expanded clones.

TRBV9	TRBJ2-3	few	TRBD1	CASSVLTGGFTDTQYF	TGTGCCAGCAGCGTCCTGACAGGGGGCTTCACAGATACGCAGTATTTT
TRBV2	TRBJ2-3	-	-	CASARSSTDTQYF	TGTGCCAGTGCGCGCAGCAGCACAGATACGCAGTATTTT
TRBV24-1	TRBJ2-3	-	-	CASRTQYF	TGTGCCAGCCGGACGCAGTATTTT
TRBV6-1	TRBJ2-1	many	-	CASSEGTNNEQFF	TGTGCCAGCAGTGAGGGGACCAACAATGAGCAGTTCTTC
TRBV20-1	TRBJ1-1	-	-	CSATTENGRRAFF	TGCAGTGCTACGACAGAGAACGGGAGGAGGGCTTTCTTT
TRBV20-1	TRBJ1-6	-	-	CSASQGESSPLHF	TGCAGTGCTAGCCAGGGAGAGAGTTCACCCCTCCACTTT
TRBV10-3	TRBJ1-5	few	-	CAITSGGNQPQHF	TGTGCCATCACCTCCGGCGGTAATCAGCCCCAGCATTTT
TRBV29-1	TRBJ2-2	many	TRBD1	CSVETGQGIAGELFF	TGCAGCGTTGAGACGGGACAGGGTATCGCCGGGGAGCTGTTTTTT
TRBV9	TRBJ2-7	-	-	CASSALDSTFYEQYF	TGTGCCAGCAGCGCCCTCGACAGTACTTTTTACGAGCAGTACTTC
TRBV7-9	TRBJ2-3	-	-	CASSSPLADTQYF	TGTGCCAGCAGCTCCCCCTTGGCAGATACGCAGTATTTT
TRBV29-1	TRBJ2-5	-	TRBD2	CSVDGLAGGETQYF	TGCAGCGTCGATGGACTAGCTGGAGGGGAGACCCAGTACTTC
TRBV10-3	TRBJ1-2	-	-	CAISEGTRGKLGYTF	TGTGCCATCAGTGAGGGGACAAGGGGGAAACTCGGCTACACCTTC
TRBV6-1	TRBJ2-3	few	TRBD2	CASSEWRGSTDTQYF	TGTGCCAGCAGTGAATGGCGGGGGAGCACAGATACGCAGTATTTT
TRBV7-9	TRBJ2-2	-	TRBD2	CASSRRASGTGELFF	TGTGCCAGCAGCCGTCGGGCTAGCGGGACCGGGGAGCTGTTTTTT
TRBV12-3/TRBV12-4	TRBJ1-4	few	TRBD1	CASSLTGGFEKLFF	TGTGCCAGCAGTTTAACAGGGGGTTTTGAAAAACTGTTTTTT
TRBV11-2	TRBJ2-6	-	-	CASSSDSFNPSGANVLTF	TGTGCCAGCAGCTCCGACAGCTTTAACCCCTCTGGGGCCAACGTCCTGACTTTC
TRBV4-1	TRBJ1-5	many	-	CASSQVADENQPQHF	TGCGCCAGCAGCCAAGTAGCGGACGAAAATCAGCCCCAGCATTTT
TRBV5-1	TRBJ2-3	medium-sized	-	CASSFERGTDTQYF	TGCGCCAGCAGCTTCGAACGAGGCACAGATACGCAGTATTTT
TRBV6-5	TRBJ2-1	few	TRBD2	CASSYGRGGHNEQFF	TGTGCCAGCAGTTACGGTCGGGGGGGGCACAATGAGCAGTTCTTC
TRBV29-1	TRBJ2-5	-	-	CSVVPGAGTQYF	TGCAGCGTTGTCCCAGGGGCAGGGACCCAGTACTTC
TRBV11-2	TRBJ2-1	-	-	CASSLRGGTYNEQFF	TGTGCCAGCAGCTTACGGGGCGGGACCTACAATGAGCAGTTCTTC
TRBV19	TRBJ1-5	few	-	CASSNFQAGNQPQHF	TGTGCCAGTAGTAATTTCCAGGCGGGCAATCAGCCCCAGCATTTT
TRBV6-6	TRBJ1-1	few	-	CASSYSGVSGNTEAFF	TGTGCCAGCAGTTACTCCGGTGTTTCGGGGAACACTGAAGCTTTCTTT
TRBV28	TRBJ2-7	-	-	CASSPLGGRGYF	TGTGCCAGCAGTCCACTCGGGGGCCGGGGGTACTTC
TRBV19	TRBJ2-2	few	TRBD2	CASSPLLTGTTDTGELFF	TGTGCCAGTAGCCCTCTTCTTACCGGGACTACTGACACCGGGGAGCTGTTTTTT
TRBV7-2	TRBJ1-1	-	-	CASSRPGQGSVNTEAFF	TGTGCCAGCAGCCGTCCTGGGCAGGGTTCGGTGAACACTGAAGCTTTCTTT
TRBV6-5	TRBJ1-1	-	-	CASRSDGNTEAFF	TGTGCCAGCAGATCGGACGGGAACACTGAAGCTTTCTTT
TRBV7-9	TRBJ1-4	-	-	CASSFPIELQNREKLFF	TGTGCCAGCAGCTTCCCCATTGAATTACAAAATAGGGAAAAACTGTTTTTT
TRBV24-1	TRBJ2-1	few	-	CATSDSGANEQFF	TGTGCCACCAGTGATTCGGGAGCGAATGAGCAGTTCTTC
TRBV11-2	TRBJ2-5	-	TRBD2	CASSPGTTPGETQYF	TGTGCCAGCAGCCCCGGGACTACACCAGGAGAGACCCAGTACTTC
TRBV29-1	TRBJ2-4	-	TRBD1	CSVEEGTGRNIQYF	TGCAGCGTTGAAGAGGGGACAGGCCGTAACATTCAGTACTTC
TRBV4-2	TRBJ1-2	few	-	CASSQELQGSGYTF	TGTGCCAGCAGCCAAGAACTCCAGGGGAGCGGCTACACCTTC
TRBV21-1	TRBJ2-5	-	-	CASSKARRGGVGGQETQYF	TGTGCCAGCAGCAAAGCGCGCCGGGGGGGAGTCGGTGGGCAAGAGACCCAGTACTTC
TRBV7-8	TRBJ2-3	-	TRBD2	CASRPAGGPFAHTQYF	TGTGCCAGCAGGCCAGCGGGGGGGCCCTTCGCACATACGCAGTATTTT
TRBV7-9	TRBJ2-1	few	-	CASRTDPNEQFF	TGTGCCTCGCGGACAGACCCCAATGAGCAGTTCTTC
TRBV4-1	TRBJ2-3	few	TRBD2	CASSQGQGGADTQYF	TGCGCCAGCAGCCAAGGGCAGGGAGGGGCAGATACGCAGTATTTT
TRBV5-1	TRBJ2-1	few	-	CASSKHAGLAKREQFF	TGCGCCAGCAGCAAGCACGCCGGACTGGCAAAACGTGAGCAGTTCTTC
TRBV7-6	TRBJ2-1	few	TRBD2	CASSLGSSSGWYNEQFF	TGTGCCAGCAGCTTAGGGTCCTCTAGCGGGTGGTACAATGAGCAGTTCTTC
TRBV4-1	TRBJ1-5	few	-	CASSQVDSNQPQHF	TGCGCCAGCAGCCAAGTAGATAGCAATCAGCCCCAGCATTTT
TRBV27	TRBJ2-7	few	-	CASSGPYYEQYF	TGTGCCAGCAGTGGGCCCTACTACGAGCAGTACTTC